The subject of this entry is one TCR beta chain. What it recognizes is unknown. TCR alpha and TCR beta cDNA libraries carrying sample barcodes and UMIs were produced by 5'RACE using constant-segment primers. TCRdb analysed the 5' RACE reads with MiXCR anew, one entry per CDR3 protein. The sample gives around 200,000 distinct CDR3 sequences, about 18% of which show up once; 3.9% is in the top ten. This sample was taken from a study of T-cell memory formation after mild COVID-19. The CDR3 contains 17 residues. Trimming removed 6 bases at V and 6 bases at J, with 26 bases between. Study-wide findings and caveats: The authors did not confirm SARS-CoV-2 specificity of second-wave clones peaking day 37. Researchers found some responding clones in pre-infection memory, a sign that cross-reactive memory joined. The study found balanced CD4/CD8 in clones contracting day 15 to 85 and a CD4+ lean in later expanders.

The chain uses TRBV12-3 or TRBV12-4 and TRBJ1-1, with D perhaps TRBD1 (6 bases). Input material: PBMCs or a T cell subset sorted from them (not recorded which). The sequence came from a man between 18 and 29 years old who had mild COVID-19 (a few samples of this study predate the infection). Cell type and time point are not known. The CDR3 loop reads CASRKAPTGIISPEAFF. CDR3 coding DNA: TGTGCCAGCAGAAAAGCCCCTACAGGGATAATATCGCCTGAAGCTTTCTTT.